This T cell receptor (beta chain) was profiled in a study of OX40 agonist ivuxolimab in advanced cancers. The CDR3 runs 16 residues. Per the germline V gene, CDR1 is SGHKS and CDR2 is YYEKEE (reference sequence). Trimming took 4 bases from V and 2 from J, leaving 16 bases between them. Method: immunoSEQ multiplex PCR; TCRdb's copy keeps in-frame clones and lacks some. The data contain approximately 81,000 clones, 88% of them singletons. V and J are TRBV5-5 and TRBJ1-5; a weak D match, TRBD1 (5 bases). This sample comprised CD4+ or CD8+ T cells sorted from blood, obtained in a trial of the OX40 agonist ivuxolimab. The clonotype was recovered from an adult with an advanced solid tumor such as melanoma, head and neck, liver or kidney cancer. The CDR3 protein is CASSLAGNSGNQPQHF. The CDR3 region has the DNA TGTGCCAGCAGCCTGGCAGGGAATAGCGGCAATCAGCCCCAGCATTTT. The full variable domain, its missing parts supplied by reference TRBV5-5 and TRBJ1-5, is DAGVTQSPTHLIKTRGQQVTLRCSPISGHKSVSWYQQVLGQGPQFIFQYYEKEERGRGNFPDRFSARQFPNYSSELNVNALLLGDSALYLCASSLAGNSGNQPQHFGDGTRLSIL.